This T cell receptor beta chain was observed in a study of T-cell reconstitution after alpha-beta-depleted transplantation in children. Notes on the study in general: T cells produced anew were the main source of T-cell counts and diversity one year after transplant. Where some patients showed high TCRbeta diversity at day 60, it came from recipient T cells and thymic progenitors that had survived. Reported findings indicate that, about two months after transplant, alpha-beta T cells came from several hundred expanded clones, which were derived from non-depleted graft cells.

V was shortened by 3 bases and J by 6 bases, with 9 bases between the two germline ends. This CDR3 is 14 amino acids long. Germline CDR1 is ENHRY and CDR2 is SYGVKD. Unique molecular identifiers were used to barcode this TCRbeta library. Using its own MiXCR run on the PCR reads, TCRdb lists one record per CDR3 protein. The repertoire holds about 300,000 distinct CDR3 sequences, with 7.5% to 9% as singletons. There are a few counts of this clonotype. Its specificity is not known. V usage is TRBV10-3 and J usage is TRBJ1-6, with D uncertain. This TCR was sampled from a female patient between 2 and 15 years old who had a stem cell transplant for Fanconi anemia, so the T cells may come from the graft donor. The material sequenced was peripheral blood, taken 360 days after TCRalphabeta/CD19-depleted stem cell transplant. CDR3 in amino acids: CAISERAANSPLHF. CDR3 DNA: TGTGCCATCAGTGAAAGGGCCGCTAATTCACCCCTCCACTTT.